Presented here are 22 T cell receptor beta chains from one specimen sequenced in a study of T cell repertoires in cytomegalovirus infection. Which antigens these TCRs recognize remains unknown. In TCRdb, the reads were re-called with MiXCR into one record per CDR3 protein. The table includes some 800,000 distinct CDR3 sequences, approximately 29% detected once. The sequencing used cultured CD8+ T cells from PBMCs, collected from culture after CMV antigen stimulation. The receptor set was obtained from a human donor in good health (CMV status not recorded). Some clones in this sample may be carry-over from other donors' samples.

This clonotype showed up just a few times. The chain couples TRBV6-6 to TRBJ1-2; no clear D gene. Looked up from germline, CDR1 is MNHNY and CDR2 is SVGAGI (reference sequence). The V end lost 2 bases, the J end lost 2 bases, and 12 bases lay between the germline ends. This CDR3 is built from 15 residues. The CDR3 sequence: CASSYRRVRNYGYTF. The CDR3 nucleotides read TGTGCCAGCAGTTACAGGAGGGTGAGGAACTATGGCTACACCTTC.

This clonotype was observed a few times. The V gene is TRBV29-1, the J gene TRBJ2-2, with 8 bases matching TRBD1. CDR1 is SQVTM, CDR2 ANQGSEA, per germline. The V and J ends lost 3 bases and 4 bases, in that order; junction bases with no gene match: 7. The CDR3 sequence is 15 residues long. The CDR3 nucleotides read TGCAGCGTTGAGTGGCAGGGGGCCGGCACCGGGGAGCTGTTTTTT. This codes for CSVEWQGAGTGELFF.

V gene TRBV4-2 combines with J gene TRBJ2-3; TRBD2 might be the D (6 bases). V was trimmed by 4 bases and J by 2 bases, leaving 13 bases between them. The CDR3 sequence is 15 residues long. Per the germline V gene, CDR1 is LGHNA and CDR2 is YNFKEQ. CDR3 amino acids: CASSPAEGLTDTQYF. The CDR3 nucleotides read TGTGCCAGCAGCCCAGCGGAGGGGCTCACAGATACGCAGTATTTT.

The CDR3 bases are TGTGCCAGCCGGATGCTTAACTATGGCTACACCTTC. Encoded protein: CASRMLNYGYTF. V is TRBV6-1 and J is TRBJ1-2; D is unclear. Trimming shortened V by 8 bases and J by 1 base, and 8 bases separated the two germline ends. Germline V lookup: CDR1 MNHNS, CDR2 SASEGT. There are 12 residues in the CDR3.

The chain joins TRBV19 to TRBJ1-1; D possibly corresponds to TRBD1 (6 bases). Deletions cut 4 bases from V and 3 bases from J, with 12 bases between. This CDR3 spans 14 amino acids. The germline gives CDR1 LNHDA, CDR2 SQIVND (reference sequence). CDR3 region: CASSTARGYTEAFF. The CDR3 nucleotides read TGTGCCAGTAGTACGGCGAGGGGGTACACTGAAGCTTTCTTT.

This chain links TRBV11-2 with TRBJ2-7, with 8 positions matching TRBD2. The germline V gene encodes CDR1 SGHAT and CDR2 FQNNGV. V lost 3 bases to trimming and J lost 3 bases; unmatched junction nucleotides: 4. This CDR3 spans 14 amino acids. The CDR3 coding sequence is TGTGCCAGCAGCTTCTTTAGCGGGGACTACGAGCAGTACGTC. Amino acids: CASSFFSGDYEQYV.

This CDR3 is CASSQDRLYEQYV. CDR3 bases: TGTGCCAGCAGCCAGGACAGACTCTACGAGCAGTACGTC. The chain is built from TRBV6-1 and TRBJ2-7; TRBD1 might be the D (6 bases). The CDR3 contains 13 residues. Trimming pared 6 bases from V and 3 bases from J, leaving 12 bases between. Germline loops: CDR1 MNHNS, CDR2 SASEGT.

This clonotype occurred many times. J is TRBJ1-1 and V is TRBV7-6; D not resolved. The CDR3 has 14 residues. Germline CDR1 SGHVS, CDR2 FNYEAQ. V was clipped by 1 base and J by 1 base, with 7 bases between them. CDR3 region: CASSLGATNTEAFF. In DNA form, the CDR3 reads TGTGCCAGCAGCTTAGGGGCGACGAACACTGAAGCTTTCTTT.

The CDR3 DNA follows: TGTGCCAGCACCAGACGAGTAGCGGAGGGCACAGATACGCAGTATTTT. This encodes CASTRRVAEGTDTQYF. The J gene is TRBJ2-3, the V gene TRBV27, with D tentatively TRBD2 (6 bases). The V and J ends lost 7 bases and 1 base respectively, with 18 bases between them. Per germline, CDR1 MNHEY and CDR2 SMNVEV (reference sequence). CDR3 length: 16 amino acids.

This clonotype appeared many times. V usage is TRBV7-8 and J usage is TRBJ2-5; 8 bases fit TRBD1. Per germline, CDR1 SGHVS and CDR2 FQNEAQ. The V segment lost 5 bases and the J segment 2 bases; nucleotides outside the gene matches: 4. The CDR3 has 14 amino acids. CDR3 loop: CASSLYRGQETQYF. The DNA for the CDR3 is TGTGCCAGCAGCCTATACAGGGGGCAAGAGACCCAGTACTTC.

The chain links TRBV6-5 to TRBJ1-2; D ambiguous. Between the trimmed V and J ends, which lost 5 bases and 7 bases, there was a span of 14 bases. Germline V CDR1 and CDR2: MNHEY, SVGAGI. The CDR3 is 13 residues long. This CDR3 reads CASSRTAQIGYTF. The CDR3 coding sequence is TGTGCCAGCAGTCGTACTGCCCAAATTGGCTACACCTTC.

This clonotype was recorded at least ten times. This sequence joins TRBV12-3 or TRBV12-4 and TRBJ2-1, with D maybe TRBD1 (6 bases). The CDR3 runs to 12 residues. The CDR3 DNA is TGTGCTACAGGGTTCGGGTACAATGAGCAGTTCTTC. It translates to CATGFGYNEQFF.

This clonotype was seen only a few times. V and J are TRBV15 and TRBJ2-2; 12 bases agree with TRBD1. Germline V CDR1 and CDR2: LNHNV, YYDKDF (reference sequence). V lost 4 bases and J lost 4; bases outside the gene matches: 13. The CDR3 extends over 19 amino acids. DNA for the CDR3: TGTGCCACCAGCACTACCAACCGGGACAGGGGGCCGTTCACCGGGGAGCTGTTTTTT. Its translation: CATSTTNRDRGPFTGELFF.

This clonotype showed up many times. This sequence joins TRBV7-8 and TRBJ1-1; D is unresolved. The CDR3 is 14 residues long. Germline values: CDR1 SGHVS, CDR2 FQNEAQ. With 0 bases removed from V and 8 bases from J, the gap between germline ends came to 13 bases. In DNA, the CDR3 is TGTGCCAGCAGCTTAGCGTTATCCCGGGCCGAAGCTTTCTTT. This sequence encodes CASSLALSRAEAFF.

The chain uses TRBV12-5 and TRBJ1-3, with D maybe TRBD1 (6 bases). The CDR3 extends over 20 amino acids. Trimming removed 0 bases from V and 0 bases from J, with 21 bases in between. Germline loops: CDR1 LGHNT, CDR2 FRNRAP. The CDR3 loop reads CASGLVIVRAGVFSGNTIYF. CDR3 sequence (DNA): TGTGCTAGTGGTTTGGTAATCGTCCGAGCAGGGGTATTCTCTGGAAACACCATATATTTT.

The CDR3: CASLFTSGGAIVYNEQFF. For the CDR3, the DNA is TGTGCCAGCCTGTTCACTAGCGGGGGGGCCATTGTCTACAATGAGCAGTTCTTC. The chain combines TRBV2 with TRBJ2-1, with 13 bases matching TRBD2. The junction had 13 bases not matched to a gene; V was cut back by 8 bases and J by 3 bases. The germline V gene has CDR1 SNHLY and CDR2 FYNNEI. The CDR3 loop spans 18 amino acids.

This clonotype was counted a few times. The CDR3 is CASSETGRAEAFF. The CDR3 nucleotides read TGCGCCAGCAGTGAGACAGGGCGCGCTGAAGCTTTCTTT. The V gene is TRBV10-1, the J gene TRBJ1-1; D is perhaps TRBD1 (6 bases). This CDR3 spans 13 amino acids. With 2 bases removed from V and 6 bases from J, the gap between germline ends came to 10 bases. CDR1 is WNHNN and CDR2 is SYGVQD in the germline V gene (reference sequence).

The CDR3 coding sequence is TGCGCCAGCAGCTCCGGACTAGCGGGGGACTTCACCGGGGAGCTGTTTTTT. Amino acids: CASSSGLAGDFTGELFF. The chain has TRBV5-1 and TRBJ2-2, with 13 bases that match TRBD2. There are 17 residues in the CDR3. With 3 bases clipped from V and 4 bases from J, the junction kept 6 bases outside the gene matches. Germline CDR1 and CDR2: SGHRS and YFSETQ.

The chain joins TRBV9 to TRBJ2-6; D call uncertain. Germline loops: CDR1 SGDLS, CDR2 YYNGEE. V dropped 0 bases and J dropped 2 bases, with 9 bases sitting between them. CDR3 length equals 16 residues. The CDR3 here is CASSVEESAGANVLTF. CDR3 sequence (DNA): TGTGCCAGCAGCGTAGAAGAGAGCGCTGGGGCCAACGTCCTGACTTTC.

The chain uses TRBV5-4 and TRBJ1-1; 9 bases align to TRBD1. With 3 bases clipped from V and 7 bases from J, the junction kept 4 bases outside the gene matches. The CDR3 runs 13 residues. Germline CDR1 SGHNT, CDR2 YYREEE (reference sequence). Here the CDR3 reads CASSWGQGSEAFF. In DNA, the CDR3 is TGTGCCAGCAGCTGGGGACAGGGTAGTGAAGCTTTCTTT.

The sample holds many counts of this clonotype. This rearrangement joins TRBV7-8 to TRBJ2-1, with 13 bases fitting TRBD2. J was trimmed by 8 bases and V by 5 bases; bases with no gene match: 6. Germline CDR1 is SGHVS and CDR2 is FQNEAQ. This CDR3 has 15 amino acids. CDR3 DNA sequence: TGTGCCAGCAGCCTGAGACTAGCGGGGGGTGATGAGCAGTTCTTC. This sequence encodes CASSLRLAGGDEQFF.

This clonotype was detected many times. The J gene is TRBJ1-2, the V gene TRBV7-9; 10 bases agree with TRBD1. Trimming at V came to 1 base and at J to 4 bases, leaving 3 bases not matched to a gene. The length of the CDR3 is 15 residues. The germline CDR1 and CDR2 sequences are SEHNR and FQNEAQ (reference sequence). CDR3 coding DNA: TGTGCCAGCAGCTTAGGGACAGGGGGAAGCTATGGCTACACCTTC. It codes for CASSLGTGGSYGYTF.